The 21 T cell receptor beta chains presented below share a single source sample, sequenced in a study of blood T cells in healthy people across ages. A second PCR of 7 to 11 cycles used a sample-barcoded 5' primer and a J-beta primer mix. TCRdb independently ran MiXCR on the 5' RACE reads; one entry per CDR3 protein. The sample shows just over 1 million distinct CDR3 sequences, 45% of them seen only once. What was sequenced was blood. Source of these receptors: a woman in her sixties in good health.

This clonotype was seen a few times. The V gene is TRBV20-1, the J gene TRBJ2-5; 7 bases are shared with TRBD1. After removal of 3 bases from V and 1 base from J, the junction contained 5 bases not matched to a gene. This CDR3 spans 14 amino acids. Germline CDR1 reads DFQATT; CDR2 reads SNEGSKA (reference sequence). The CDR3 sequence: CSARGTEIQETQYF. DNA of the CDR3: TGCAGTGCTAGGGGGACAGAGATCCAAGAGACCCAGTACTTC.

This clonotype was observed a few times. The chain employs TRBV6-6 and TRBJ1-4, with D perhaps TRBD1 (6 bases). The V gene lost 2 bases and the J gene lost 5 bases, with 15 bases spanning the gap. The CDR3 has 16 amino acids. The germline V gene has CDR1 MNHNY and CDR2 SVGAGI (reference sequence). The CDR3 nucleotides read TGTGCCAGCAGTTACCCACCGGGACAATCAAATGAAAAACTGTTTTTT. This translates into CASSYPPGQSNEKLFF.

The gene calls are TRBV5-1 and TRBJ2-4, with 16 bases fitting TRBD2. The trim removed 4 bases at V and 6 bases at J, leaving 4 bases unmatched. Germline assignment: CDR1 SGHRS and CDR2 YFSETQ. The CDR3 loop spans 16 amino acids. The CDR3 loop is CASSPGLAGGPNIQYF. For the CDR3, the DNA is TGCGCCAGCAGCCCGGGACTAGCGGGAGGGCCAAACATTCAGTACTTC.

This rearrangement joins TRBV20-1 to TRBJ2-1; 9 bases map to TRBD2. CDR3 length: 15 amino acids. The ends lost 0 bases at V and 6 bases at J; junction bases unmatched: 6. In germline, CDR1 is DFQATT, CDR2 SNEGSKA (reference sequence). For the CDR3, the DNA is TGCAGTGCTAGAGATCTCACTAGCGGGCGCAATGAGCAGTTCTTC. It translates to CSARDLTSGRNEQFF.

This chain joins TRBV4-2 and TRBJ2-3; D tentatively reads TRBD1 or TRBD2 (6 bases each). CDR1 LGHNA and CDR2 YNFKEQ come from the germline V gene. The CDR3 length is 12 residues. V lost 0 bases to trimming and J lost 14 bases, with 12 bases between them. The CDR3 region is CASSQDQGTLYF. CDR3 DNA: TGTGCCAGCAGCCAAGATCAGGGGACTCTGTATTTT.

This chain uses TRBV20-1 with TRBJ2-5; D is unresolved. The CDR3 is 12 amino acids. Germline CDR1 and CDR2: DFQATT and SNEGSKA (reference sequence). The V and J ends lost 0 bases and 11 bases respectively, with 13 bases between them. CDR3 DNA sequence: TGCAGTGCTAGAGATTGGCGTTATGAGCAGTACTTC. Translated: CSARDWRYEQYF.

The CDR3 region is CASSLVSLVNSYEQYF. In DNA, the CDR3 is TGCGCCAGCAGCTTGGTGTCGCTAGTAAACTCCTACGAGCAGTACTTC. V is TRBV5-1 and J is TRBJ2-7; D ambiguous. The CDR3 runs 16 residues. The V end was cut by 0 bases, the J end by 0 bases, with 13 bases between. Germline values: CDR1 SGHRS, CDR2 YFSETQ.

The chain has TRBV10-3 and TRBJ2-7, with 11 bases matching TRBD1. Germline V gives CDR1 ENHRY, CDR2 SYGVKD. The CDR3 spans 14 residues. J lost 6 bases, V lost 6 bases, and 7 bases had no gene match. The DNA of the CDR3 is TGTGCCATCAGACCGGGGACAGGGGGTGCCGAGCAGTACTTC. Protein: CAIRPGTGGAEQYF.

This clonotype was detected ten times or more. The rearrangement links TRBV29-1 to TRBJ2-7; 9 bases match TRBD1. The V gene end was trimmed by 0 bases and the J gene end by 1 base; junction bases not matched to a gene: 4. CDR1 is SQVTM and CDR2 is ANQGSEA in the germline V gene. This CDR3 contains 15 residues. In DNA, the CDR3 is TGCAGCGTTGAAGATGGCGACAGGGGGTCCTACGAGCAGTACTTC. Its translation: CSVEDGDRGSYEQYF.

This clonotype has a handful of counts. The chain uses TRBV29-1 and TRBJ2-1; possibly TRBD2 for D (5 bases). Germline loops: CDR1 SQVTM, CDR2 ANQGSEA. The CDR3 length is 15 residues. Trimming stripped 4 bases from V and 6 bases from J, with 19 bases between. The CDR3 loop reads CSVGWRSLRGNEQFF. The CDR3 nucleotides read TGCAGCGTTGGGTGGCGGTCCCTTCGGGGCAATGAGCAGTTCTTC.

The rearrangement links TRBV27 to TRBJ2-7; 13 bases are a match to TRBD2. This CDR3 comprises 19 residues. Germline CDR1 MNHEY, CDR2 SMNVEV (reference sequence). After removal of 5 bases from V and 1 base from J, the junction contained 14 bases not matched to a gene. DNA for the CDR3: TGTGCCAGCAGTACCCGTCTTACTAGCGGGAGGGCTTCGTCCTACGAGCAGTACTTC. Protein: CASSTRLTSGRASSYEQYF.

This rearrangement joins TRBV7-9 to TRBJ2-2; 9 nucleotides agree with TRBD2. The CDR3 covers 19 residues. CDR1 and CDR2 (germline): SEHNR, FQNEAQ (reference sequence). J gave up 6 bases and V 3 bases, and 17 bases lay outside the gene matches. CDR3 in amino acids: CASSLEQGRGSGRAGELFF. Here the CDR3 DNA reads TGTGCCAGCAGCTTGGAACAGGGCAGAGGTAGCGGGAGAGCCGGGGAGCTGTTTTTT. Full variable domain (outside the CDR3, taken from reference TRBV7-9 and TRBJ2-2): DTGVSQNPRHKITKRGQNVTFRCDPISEHNRLYWYRQTLGQGPEFLTYFQNEAQLEKSRLLSDRFSAERPKGSFSTLEIQRTEQGDSAMYLCASSLEQGRGSGRAGELFFGEGSRLTVL.

The V gene is TRBV28, the J gene TRBJ1-2, with 7 bases identical to TRBD1. This CDR3 comprises 13 residues. V shed 8 bases and J 6 bases; nucleotides not matched to a gene: 9. CDR1 is MDHEN, CDR2 SYDVKM, per germline. Here the CDR3 reads CASLSNQGDGYTF. The DNA of the CDR3 is TGTGCCAGCCTAAGTAATCAGGGGGATGGCTACACCTTC.

The V and J genes are TRBV28 and TRBJ1-2; possible D gene TRBD1, 6 bases. V shed 10 bases and J shed 8 bases, with 20 bases lying between them. This CDR3 comprises 13 residues. Germline values: CDR1 MDHEN, CDR2 SYDVKM. Here the CDR3 reads CATETGGGGGYTF. The CDR3 nucleotides read TGTGCCACCGAGACAGGAGGAGGAGGAGGCTACACCTTC.

This clonotype was counted between two and nine times. This sequence joins TRBV11-2 and TRBJ1-6, with D uncertain. CDR1 is SGHAT and CDR2 is FQNNGV in the germline V gene. This CDR3 has 14 residues. Trimming took off 0 bases at V and 7 bases at J, with 7 bases between the two ends. CDR3 region: CASSLESANSPLHF. CDR3 DNA: TGTGCCAGCAGCTTAGAGTCGGCAAATTCACCCCTCCACTTT.

A few counts support this clonotype. As DNA, the CDR3 is TGCAGTGCTAGAGATTTACTAGCGGGAGGACAAGAGACCCAGTACTTC. Protein sequence: CSARDLLAGGQETQYF. The chain recombines TRBV20-1 with TRBJ2-5; 12 bases match TRBD2. This CDR3 is 16 amino acids long. The V gene's germline CDR1 is DFQATT and CDR2 SNEGSKA (reference sequence). With 0 bases clipped from V and 2 bases from J, the junction kept 4 bases outside the gene matches.

This clonotype was seen a handful of times. The chain has TRBV20-1 and TRBJ1-2; 7 bases fit TRBD1. The germline V gene has CDR1 DFQATT and CDR2 SNEGSKA (reference sequence). This CDR3 has 14 amino acids. The trim removed 0 bases at V and 8 bases at J, leaving 9 bases unmatched. For the CDR3, the DNA is TGCAGTGCTAGAGAACCCGGACAGGCGCGAGGCTACACCTTC. It translates to CSAREPGQARGYTF.

The V call is TRBV4-2, the J call TRBJ1-1, with D tentatively TRBD1 (6 bases). The CDR3 length is 16 residues. The germline V gene has CDR1 LGHNA and CDR2 YNFKEQ. V shed 0 bases and J shed 1 base, with 12 bases lying between them. For the CDR3, the DNA is TGTGCCAGCAGCCAAGACCCGGGACACAAGAACACTGAAGCTTTCTTT. Encoded protein: CASSQDPGHKNTEAFF.

This rearrangement joins TRBV29-1 to TRBJ1-1, with D unresolved. Germline-derived CDR1 and CDR2 are SQVTM and ANQGSEA. The germline V and J ends were trimmed by 7 bases and 0 bases, with 12 bases remaining between them. The CDR3 sequence is 13 residues long. The CDR3 DNA sequence: TGCAGCGGTGTGAGGGAGATGAACACTGAAGCTTTCTTT. Its translation is CSGVREMNTEAFF.

The chain employs TRBV20-1 and TRBJ2-5; D not resolved. The J call may be faulty, since TRBJ2-7 better matches the DNA end. The CDR3 sequence is 13 residues long. The V gene's germline CDR1 is DFQATT and CDR2 SNEGSKA (reference sequence). CDR3 coding DNA: TGCAGTGCTAGGGACGGAACCTCCTACGAGCAGTACTTC. This encodes CSARDGTSYEQYF.

This clonotype was counted only a few times. The DNA for the CDR3 is TGTGCCAGCAGTTATACGGGAGGAAGGCGCAATGAGCAGTTCTTC. It specifies CASSYTGGRRNEQFF. This chain joins TRBV27 and TRBJ2-1; 7 bases are shared with TRBD2. Germline loops: CDR1 MNHEY, CDR2 SMNVEV (reference sequence). CDR3 length: 15 residues. J gave up 6 bases and V 4 bases, and 9 bases lay outside the gene matches.